This T cell receptor (beta chain) appears in the sequencing data of a study of OX40 agonist ivuxolimab in advanced cancers. Study as a whole: Patients took ivuxolimab, an agonistic anti-OX40 (CD134) antibody. Two patients with cutaneous melanoma and one with hepatocellular carcinoma, three in total, showed partial responses. Findings and limits, study-wide: Low levels of normalized T-cell clonal expansion also appeared in some nonresponders.

Sequencing was performed with immunoSEQ multiplex PCR; in TCRdb, only in-frame clones are kept and a portion is missing. The table lists over 80,000 clones, about 89% of them singletons. On this clone itself: The target antigen is unknown.

Looked up from germline, CDR1 is LNHDA and CDR2 is SQIVND (reference sequence). Trimming cost V 5 bases and J 7 bases; bases outside gene matches: 13. The CDR3 extends over 16 amino acids. Blood draws occurred at baseline, cycle 4 day 1, and cycle 7 day 1. The V call is TRBV19, the J call TRBJ2-4; the match to TRBD2 covers 8 bases. The sample in question was CD4+ or CD8+ T cells sorted from blood, obtained in a trial of the OX40 agonist ivuxolimab. This receptor was taken from an adult with an advanced solid tumor such as melanoma, head and neck, liver or kidney cancer. The CDR3 region has the DNA TGTGCCAGTAGTCTCCAAGCGGGAGCCGTCGGGAACATTCAGTACTTC. Translation: CASSLQAGAVGNIQYF.